The 18 T cell receptor beta chains below all came from one sample that was sequenced in a study of cytomegalovirus exposure and HLA in healthy donors. PCR used 60 Vbeta primers and 13 Jbeta primers. The table came from immunoSEQ multiplex PCR; TCRdb's copy has only in-frame clones and leaves some out. Among about 170,000 clones listed, over 60% were seen once. The material sequenced was PBMCs. These receptors originate from a girl aged 10 to 17 in good health and CMV-seronegative.

The chain is built from TRBV5-1 and TRBJ2-3; TRBD1 is a possible D gene (8 bases). Germline loops: CDR1 SGHRS, CDR2 YFSETQ. Trimming pared 0 bases from V and 6 bases from J, leaving 17 bases between. The CDR3 length is 16 residues. The CDR3 region is CASSLAATGGGDTQYF. The CDR3 DNA reads TGCGCCAGCAGCTTGGCCGCTACAGGGGGAGGGGATACGCAGTATTTT.

V usage is TRBV27 and J usage is TRBJ1-6, with D maybe TRBD1 (5 bases). Germline V lookup: CDR1 MNHEY, CDR2 SMNVEV (reference sequence). The germline V and J ends were trimmed by 1 base and 6 bases, with 16 bases remaining between them. The length of the CDR3 is 17 residues. CDR3 amino acids: CASSLLRGMGGNSPLHF. The CDR3 nucleotides read TGTGCCAGCAGTTTATTGCGGGGCATGGGTGGTAATTCACCCCTCCACTTT.

The genes are TRBV2 and TRBJ2-2; the match to TRBD2 covers 10 bases. V shed 4 bases, J shed 2 bases, and the junction held 1 base outside the gene matches. In germline, CDR1 is SNHLY, CDR2 FYNNEI. This CDR3 comprises 15 residues. The CDR3 region has the DNA TGTGCCAGCAGTGGGACTAGCGGAAACACCGGGGAGCTGTTTTTT. This codes for CASSGTSGNTGELFF.

The J gene is TRBJ2-7, the V gene TRBV7-3; D is unclear. CDR1 is SGHTA, CDR2 FQGTGA, per germline. This CDR3 spans 11 amino acids. V was pared by 4 bases and J by 2 bases, with 3 bases between. CDR3 nucleotide sequence: TGTGCCAGCAGCTCAACCTACGAGCAGTACTTC. Protein: CASSSTYEQYF.

This chain joins TRBV13 and TRBJ1-2; tentatively, D is TRBD1 (6 bases). V lost 7 bases to trimming and J lost 8 bases, with 26 bases between them. This CDR3 spans 16 amino acids. Germline V lookup: CDR1 PRHDT, CDR2 FYEKMQ (reference sequence). As DNA, the CDR3 is TGTGCCAGCACACACGCGAGACAGGAACTCTATGTAGGCTACACCTTC. Translated, it gives CASTHARQELYVGYTF.

The chain employs TRBV5-1 and TRBJ1-1; tentative D call: TRBD1 (5 bases). CDR3 length: 16 amino acids. With 0 bases removed from V and 2 bases from J, the gap between germline ends came to 14 bases. Germline CDR1 reads SGHRS; CDR2 reads YFSETQ. This chain's CDR3 is CASSLAGGGYNTEAFF. CDR3 DNA: TGCGCCAGCAGCTTGGCGGGCGGGGGTTATAACACTGAAGCTTTCTTT.

This rearrangement joins TRBV2 to TRBJ1-6, with 9 bases that match TRBD1. Trimming removed 3 bases from V and 10 bases from J; junction bases left unmatched: 4. Germline-derived CDR1 and CDR2 are SNHLY and FYNNEI. This CDR3 is 14 amino acids long. The CDR3 DNA is TGTGCCAGCAGTGAGGACAGGGGTGGGTCACCCCTCCACTTT. Its translation is CASSEDRGGSPLHF.

In its sample, this clone was seen a few times. In the same sample, other DNA sequences code for this CDR3. The rearrangement uses TRBV5-1 and TRBJ2-3; tentative D call: TRBD2 (6 bases). Germline V gene data show CDR1 as SGHRS and CDR2 as YFSETQ. There are 14 residues in the CDR3. Between the trimmed V and J ends, which lost 0 bases and 3 bases, there was a span of 8 bases. DNA for the CDR3: TGCGCCAGCAGCTTGGATCGGGGGACAGATACGCAGTATTTT. Its protein product is CASSLDRGTDTQYF.

This clone was seen a handful of times. This chain connects TRBV15 to TRBJ2-7, with TRBD1 identical over 9 bases. Germline assignment: CDR1 LNHNV and CDR2 YYDKDF (reference sequence). The ends lost 8 bases at V and 0 bases at J; junction bases unmatched: 2. This CDR3 is built from 13 residues. The CDR3: CATRDRDSYEQYF. The CDR3 DNA follows: TGTGCCACCCGGGACAGGGACTCCTACGAGCAGTACTTC.

The rearrangement uses TRBV7-8 and TRBJ2-3, with 15 bases lining up with TRBD2. V lost 4 bases, J lost 0 bases, and 2 bases stayed unmatched. The CDR3 totals 17 residues. The germline gives CDR1 SGHVS, CDR2 FQNEAQ. In nucleotides, the CDR3 is TGTGCCAGCAGCTGGACTAGCGGGGGGGCTAGCACAGATACGCAGTATTTT. The encoded protein is CASSWTSGGASTDTQYF.

The chain uses TRBV4-2 and TRBJ2-5; no reliable D call. From germline, CDR1 is LGHNA and CDR2 YNFKEQ. The germline V and J ends were trimmed by 1 base and 5 bases, with 14 bases remaining between them. The CDR3 sequence is 15 residues long. CDR3 nucleotides: TGTGCCAGCAGCCAAGCAAGTGGGCCTGGGGAGACCCAGTACTTC. Translated, it gives CASSQASGPGETQYF.

V usage is TRBV19 and J usage is TRBJ2-7, with D maybe TRBD2 (6 bases). The CDR3 extends over 13 amino acids. V was shortened by 6 bases and J by 6 bases, with 15 bases between the two germline ends. CDR1 LNHDA and CDR2 SQIVND come from the germline V gene (reference sequence). For the CDR3, the DNA is TGTGCCAGTAGAGGATCGGGGGACGGCGAGCAGTACTTC. Its translation: CASRGSGDGEQYF. Together with reference TRBV19 and TRBJ2-7, the CDR3 gives the full variable domain: DGGITQSPKYLFRKEGQNVTLSCEQNLNHDAMYWYRQDPGQGLRLIYYSQIVNDFQKGDIAEGYSVSREKKESFPLTVTSAQKNPTAFYLCASRGSGDGEQYFGPGTRLTVT.

The chain carries TRBV6-5 and TRBJ1-6; no firm D call. The CDR3 has 16 amino acids. The V end lost 2 bases, the J end lost 0 bases, and 8 bases lay between the germline ends. Germline values: CDR1 MNHEY, CDR2 SVGAGI. CDR3 sequence reads: CASSYDTSSYNSPLHF. In DNA, the CDR3 is TGTGCCAGCAGTTACGATACGAGCTCCTATAATTCACCCCTCCACTTT.

The gene calls are TRBV16 and TRBJ1-6, with no clear D. The CDR3 is 17 residues long. V lost 1 base, J lost 0 bases, and 10 bases lay in between. Germline loops: CDR1 KGHSY, CDR2 FQNENV. The CDR3 region is CASSQWEYLSYNSPLHF. The CDR3 DNA reads as TGTGCCAGCAGCCAATGGGAGTATCTCTCCTATAATTCACCCCTCCACTTT.

The chain joins TRBV4-1 to TRBJ2-3, with a possible D match to TRBD1 (6 bases). The V gene's germline CDR1 is MGHRA and CDR2 YSYEKL. There are 17 residues in the CDR3. Between the trimmed V and J ends, which lost 0 bases and 0 bases, there was a span of 13 bases. CDR3 sequence reads: CASSQDAGVPSTDTQYF. CDR3 coding DNA: TGCGCCAGCAGCCAAGACGCAGGGGTCCCTAGCACAGATACGCAGTATTTT.

This rearrangement joins TRBV7-2 to TRBJ1-4, with D unclear. V dropped 5 bases and J dropped 5 bases, with 12 bases sitting between them. In germline, CDR1 is SGHTA, CDR2 FQGNSA. This CDR3 is 14 amino acids long. The chain's CDR3 is CASSPGGENEKLFF. CDR3 DNA sequence: TGTGCCAGCAGCCCGGGAGGAGAAAATGAAAAACTGTTTTTT.

V gene TRBV9 combines with J gene TRBJ1-5; TRBD1 is a possible D gene (6 bases). Germline loops: CDR1 SGDLS, CDR2 YYNGEE. This CDR3 is built from 18 residues. Trimming removed 4 bases from V and 6 bases from J, with 26 bases in between. This CDR3 is CASSPTGQSHHLSQPQHF. The DNA of the CDR3 is TGTGCCAGCAGCCCCACCGGACAGAGCCACCACTTAAGTCAGCCCCAGCATTTT.

The rearrangement links TRBV9 to TRBJ2-3; tentatively, D is TRBD2 (5 bases). From germline, CDR1 is SGDLS and CDR2 YYNGEE. The CDR3 spans 17 residues. Trimming took off 3 bases at V and 1 base at J, with 18 bases between the two ends. CDR3 nucleotide sequence: TGTGCCAGCAGCGCATACCGGACGGGAATAGGCACAGATACGCAGTATTTT. As protein: CASSAYRTGIGTDTQYF.